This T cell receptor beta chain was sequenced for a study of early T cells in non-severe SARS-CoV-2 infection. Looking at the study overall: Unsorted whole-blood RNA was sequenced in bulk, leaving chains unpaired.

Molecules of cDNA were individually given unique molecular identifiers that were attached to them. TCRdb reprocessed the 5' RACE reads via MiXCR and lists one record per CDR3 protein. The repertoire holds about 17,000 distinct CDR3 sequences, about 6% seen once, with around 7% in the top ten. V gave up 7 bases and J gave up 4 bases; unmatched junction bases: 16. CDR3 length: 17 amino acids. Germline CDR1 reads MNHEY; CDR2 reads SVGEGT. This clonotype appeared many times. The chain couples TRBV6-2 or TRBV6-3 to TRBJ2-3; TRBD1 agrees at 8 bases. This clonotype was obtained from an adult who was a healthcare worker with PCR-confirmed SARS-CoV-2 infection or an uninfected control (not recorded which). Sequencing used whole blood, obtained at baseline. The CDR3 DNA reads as TGTGCCAGCACTCCCAGGACAGGGAGGATCAAGTCAGATACGCAGTATTTT. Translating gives CASTPRTGRIKSDTQYF.